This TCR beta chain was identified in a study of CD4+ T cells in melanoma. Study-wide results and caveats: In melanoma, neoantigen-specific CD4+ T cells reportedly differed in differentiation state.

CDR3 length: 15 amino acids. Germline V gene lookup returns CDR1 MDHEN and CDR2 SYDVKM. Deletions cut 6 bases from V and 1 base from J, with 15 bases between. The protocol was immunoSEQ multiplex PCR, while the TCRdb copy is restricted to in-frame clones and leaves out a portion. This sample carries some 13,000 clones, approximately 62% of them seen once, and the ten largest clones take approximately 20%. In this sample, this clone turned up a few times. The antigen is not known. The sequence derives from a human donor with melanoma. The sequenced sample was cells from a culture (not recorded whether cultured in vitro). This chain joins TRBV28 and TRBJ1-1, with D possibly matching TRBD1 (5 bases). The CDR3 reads CASRMTGGPNTEAFF. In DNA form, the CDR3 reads TGTGCCAGCAGAATGACTGGGGGACCGAACACTGAAGCTTTCTTT.